This T cell receptor beta chain was captured by sequencing in a study of TIL therapy for anti-PD-1-resistant metastatic lung cancer. Study context: Most patients had lung adenocarcinoma. Median tumor mutation burden was 1.5 mutations per megabase. Study-level results: Patients were highly selected, enriched for treatment-naive, never-smoker and oncogene-addicted cases.

The CDR3 contains 13 residues. V was trimmed by 5 bases and J by 3 bases, leaving 11 bases between them. Germline assignment: CDR1 SGHRS and CDR2 YFSETQ. This clone has just a few counts. Its antigen is still unknown. This was the immunoSEQ v3 assay. Each library reached roughly 2 million read pairs, or roughly 5-6.5 million at deep level. Repertoires were generated with immunoSEQ multiplex PCR, while TCRdb's copy carries only in-frame clones and drops some. The data contain about 32,000 clones, around three quarters of them singletons. As to time point: pre-treatment sample, taken before nivolumab and TIL therapy.

The receptor was derived from a woman between 30 and 80 years old with non-small cell lung cancer. The specimen was blood, collected at baseline. The rearrangement links TRBV5-1 to TRBJ1-2; D remains ambiguous. The DNA for the CDR3 is TGCGCCAGCAGTCCCATGCCAGACTATGGCTACACCTTC. It codes for CASSPMPDYGYTF. Filled out from reference TRBV5-1 and TRBJ1-2, the complete variable domain reads KAGVTQTPRYLIKTRGQQVTLSCSPISGHRSVSWYQQTPGQGLQFLFEYFSETQRNKGNFPGRFSGRQFSNSRSEMNVSTLELGDSALYLCASSPMPDYGYTFGSGTRLTVV.